This T cell receptor (beta chain) comes out of a study of identifying expanded T cells in peripheral blood. The germline gives CDR1 MNHNS, CDR2 SASEGT. Trimming removed 7 bases from V and 3 bases from J, with 16 bases in between. This CDR3 has 14 amino acids. On this clone: The antigen is not known.

Collection occurred without any documented infections or immune events in donors. Regarding the study as a whole: Clone count variance between roughly 2-week samples rose with total template count.

Sequencing was performed with immunoSEQ multiplex PCR; in TCRdb, only in-frame clones are kept and a portion is missing. This sample has 90,000 to 100,000 clones, with 70% to 90% found just once. This sequence was found in a person aged 18-70 years in good health. Source material: blood. The chain has TRBV6-1 and TRBJ2-7; possibly TRBD1 for D (5 bases). CDR3 in amino acids: CASTLHPQGYEQYF. For the CDR3, the DNA is TGTGCCAGCACCCTTCATCCCCAGGGCTACGAGCAGTACTTC.